Listed below are T cell receptor beta chains from one sample, sequenced in a study of shared clonotypes between healthy human individuals. Data came from immunoSEQ multiplex PCR; TCRdb stores just in-frame clones and leaves some out. Among under 1,900,000 clones listed, approximately 98.5% were seen once. The sample comprised naive CD4+ T cells sorted from blood. The receptor set was obtained from a man aged 25 to 40 in good health. The CDR3 runs from the conserved cysteine through the conserved F or W. A D gene is named only where the DNA matches it firmly.

V	length	D	J	DNA	CDR3
TRBV11-3	13	-	TRBJ2-7	TGTGCCAGCAGCTTCGGGGGATCCTACGAGCAGTACTTC	CASSFGGSYEQYF
TRBV7-8	12	-	TRBJ2-5	TGTGCCAGCAGCTTCGATGGGGAGACCCAGTACTTC	CASSFDGETQYF
TRBV28	14	-	TRBJ2-1	TGTGCCAGCAGGGGGTTATCGAGTTACAATGAGCAGTTCTTC	CASRGLSSYNEQFF
TRBV28	14	-	TRBJ1-4	TGTGCCAGTGGCAGGGGCCCCTCTAATGAAAAACTGTTTTTT	CASGRGPSNEKLFF
TRBV28	15	TRBD1	TRBJ2-2	TGTGCCAGCAGTTTTTGGACAGGGAACACCGGGGAGCTGTTTTTT	CASSFWTGNTGELFF
TRBV29-1	13	-	TRBJ2-1	TGCAGCGTTGTCCCCGACCGTTACAATGAGCAGTTCTTC	CSVVPDRYNEQFF
TRBV9	15	TRBD1	TRBJ1-1	TGTGCCAGCAGCGGGACAGGGAGGAGGAACACTGAAGCTTTCTTT	CASSGTGRRNTEAFF
TRBV5-3	13	-	TRBJ2-2	TGTGCCAGAAGCTACACGAACACCGGGGAGCTGTTTTTT	CARSYTNTGELFF
TRBV13	14	-	TRBJ2-3	TGTGCCAGCAGCTTAGGAGGGACGCCAGATACGCAGTATTTT	CASSLGGTPDTQYF
TRBV7-9	19	TRBD1	TRBJ1-5	TGTGCCAGCAGCTTAGATACTCCGGGACAGGGAACTGGCAATCAGCCCCAGCATTTT	CASSLDTPGQGTGNQPQHF
TRBV6-6	15	-	TRBJ2-1	TGTGCCAGCAGTTACTCGAATGGGCCGGGTAATGAGCAGTTCTTC	CASSYSNGPGNEQFF
TRBV6-1	17	TRBD2	TRBJ2-2	TGTGCCAGCAGTGGACTAGCGGGAGGTCCACCTACCGGGGAGCTGTTTTTT	CASSGLAGGPPTGELFF
TRBV7-6	19	TRBD2	TRBJ2-1	TGTGCCAGCAGCTTAGGGCTAGCGGGAGCGACGAGGTGGGGCAATGAGCAGTTCTTC	CASSLGLAGATRWGNEQFF
TRBV2	18	TRBD2	TRBJ2-1	TGTGCCAGCAGGACTACGAAGAGGACTAGCGGCTCCTACAATGAGCAGTTCTTC	CASRTTKRTSGSYNEQFF
TRBV5-4	16	-	TRBJ2-7	TGTGCCAGCAGCCCGGCTGGGGTCGGGGGAGATCACGAGCAGTACTTC	CASSPAGVGGDHEQYF
TRBV30	14	TRBD1	TRBJ2-7	TGTGCCTGGATGCCCAGGGGGCGCGTGTACGAGCAGTACTTC	CAWMPRGRVYEQYF
TRBV19	18	TRBD1	TRBJ2-3	TGTGCCAGTAGTTCTCATAGGGGACAGGGGGCACGCACAGATACGCAGTATTTT	CASSSHRGQGARTDTQYF